These 15 T cell receptor beta chains originate from one sample sequenced in a study of regulatory T cells in long-lasting Graves disease. Time point specified: newly diagnosed GD, antithyroid drugs for less than 3 months. PBMC-derived RNA was used for the TCR library. Building the TCR beta libraries relied on iRepertoire HTBI primers, and CDR3 regions underwent Arm-PCR. TCRdb re-derived calls from the multiplex PCR reads in MiXCR, one entry per CDR3 protein. Here the sample spans approximately 230,000 distinct CDR3 sequences, around 18% being singletons. Material: peripheral blood mononuclear cells (PBMCs), obtained at new diagnosis, from a patient treated with antithyroid drugs. The receptors shown here come from a female donor with Graves disease.

This clonotype showed up many times. J is TRBJ1-4 and V is TRBV12-3 or TRBV12-4, with D tentatively TRBD1 (5 bases). This CDR3 region has 16 residues. Trimming cost V 8 bases and J 3 bases, with 19 bases left between them. The CDR3 region is CASSPTRGWANEKLFF. The CDR3 region has the DNA TGTGCCAGCTCCCCTACCCGGGGCTGGGCTAATGAAAAACTGTTTTTT.

The chain recombines TRBV12-3 or TRBV12-4 with TRBJ1-2, with a weak D call TRBD1 (6 bases). This CDR3 spans 12 amino acids. Trimming shortened V by 2 bases and J by 11 bases, and 12 bases separated the two germline ends. CDR3 nucleotide sequence: TGTGCCAGCAGTTTACAACAGGGAAGATACACCTTC. Translation: CASSLQQGRYTF.

This clonotype was found many times. The V call is TRBV12-3 or TRBV12-4, the J call TRBJ2-3; 7 bases match TRBD2. The CDR3 length is 17 residues. V gave up 2 bases and J gave up 5 bases; unmatched junction bases: 13. CDR3 sequence reads: CASSLRVVGGSEDTQYF. The CDR3 coding sequence is TGTGCCAGCAGTTTACGGGTAGTGGGCGGGAGTGAAGATACGCAGTATTTT.

This clonotype was seen at least ten times. The rearrangement links TRBV9 to TRBJ2-3; TRBD1 aligns across 8 bases. This CDR3 has 16 residues. Looked up from germline, CDR1 is SGDLS and CDR2 is YYNGEE. Germline trimming cut 4 bases from V and 3 bases from J; bases unmatched to any gene: 10. The CDR3 nucleotides are TGTGCCAGCAGCTCCTTAGGACAGGGAAAGACAGATACGCAGTATTTT. Translation: CASSSLGQGKTDTQYF. The full variable domain, completed using reference TRBV9 and TRBJ2-3, is DSGVTQTPKHLITATGQRVTLRCSPRSGDLSVYWYQQSLDQGLQFLIQYYNGEERAKGNILERFSAQQFPDLHSELNLSSLELGDSALYFCASSSLGQGKTDTQYFGPGTRLTVL.

The genes are TRBV28 and TRBJ1-3, with D hard to call. CDR1 is MDHEN, CDR2 SYDVKM, per germline. The CDR3 spans 15 residues. The ends were cut back, 5 bases at V and 0 bases at J, with 11 bases in the middle. The CDR3 nucleotides are TGTGCCAGCAGTCCGGGCGGCTACTCTGGAAACACCATATATTTT. Protein: CASSPGGYSGNTIYF.

This clonotype was counted ten times or more. This chain joins TRBV27 and TRBJ2-1, with D hard to call. This CDR3 region has 12 residues. V shed 3 bases and J shed 10 bases, with 10 bases lying between them. CDR1 is MNHEY, CDR2 SMNVEV, per germline (reference sequence). Written as DNA, the CDR3 is TGTGCCAGCAGTTTTGCCGTGAAGGAGCAGTTCTTC. Encoded protein: CASSFAVKEQFF.

This clonotype was counted at least ten times. V is TRBV28 and J is TRBJ1-2; D possibly corresponds to TRBD1 (6 bases). Germline V lookup: CDR1 MDHEN, CDR2 SYDVKM. V lost 11 bases and J 3 bases, leaving 16 bases between the germline ends. The CDR3 sequence is 13 residues long. Here the CDR3 reads CASHEGGDYGYTF. The CDR3 coding sequence is TGTGCCTCCCACGAGGGGGGAGACTATGGCTACACCTTC.

This clonotype was picked up many times. This chain joins TRBV6-1 and TRBJ2-2, with 8 bases that match TRBD1. This CDR3 is 16 amino acids long. CDR1 is MNHNS and CDR2 is SASEGT in the germline V gene. J lost 3 bases, V lost 1 base, and 4 bases had no gene match. CDR3 loop: CASSEETGVDTGELFF. CDR3 nucleotides: TGTGCCAGCAGTGAAGAGACAGGGGTGGACACCGGGGAGCTGTTTTTT.

The chain carries TRBV7-6 and TRBJ2-5, with D unresolved. This CDR3 comprises 10 residues. Per germline, CDR1 SGHVS and CDR2 FNYEAQ. The V end was cut by 4 bases, the J end by 9 bases, with 6 bases between. CDR3 protein: CASSSPPQYF. CDR3 DNA sequence: TGTGCCAGCAGCTCACCTCCCCAGTACTTC.

In this sample, this clonotype turned up many times. The chain couples TRBV2 to TRBJ2-7; weak D call: TRBD1 (5 bases). Germline CDR1 and CDR2: SNHLY and FYNNEI. The CDR3 extends over 15 amino acids. V was clipped by 3 bases and J by 3 bases, with 15 bases between them. The CDR3, as DNA: TGTGCCAGCAGTGACGTCAGGGTCGGCCTCTACGAGCAGTACTTC. It yields the protein CASSDVRVGLYEQYF.

This clonotype was counted many times. The V call is TRBV6-1, the J call TRBJ2-7; tentatively, D is TRBD1 or TRBD2 (5 bases each). The CDR3 contains 14 residues. Trimming took 9 bases from V and 2 from J, leaving 17 bases between them. Germline V CDR1 and CDR2: MNHNS, SASEGT. CDR3 in amino acids: CASRPRGSTYEQYF. CDR3 DNA: TGTGCCAGTCGACCGAGGGGCAGCACCTACGAGCAGTACTTC.

The table lists this clonotype with many counts. J is TRBJ2-3 and V is TRBV28; 7 nucleotides agree with TRBD2. The CDR3 runs to 14 residues. V gave up 3 bases and J gave up 2 bases; unmatched junction bases: 2. Per germline, CDR1 MDHEN and CDR2 SYDVKM. The CDR3 region has the DNA TGTGCCAGCAGTTTCGGGGGGAACACAGATACGCAGTATTTT. Amino acid sequence: CASSFGGNTDTQYF.

This clonotype was seen repeatedly, ten times or more. J is TRBJ2-1 and V is TRBV24-1, with 14 bases identical to TRBD2. The CDR3 sequence is 16 residues long. V dropped 0 bases and J dropped 9; count of bases not matched to a gene: 3. CDR1 and CDR2 (germline): KGHDR, SFDVKD. CDR3 protein: CATSDLETSGRVEQFF. The CDR3 DNA reads as TGTGCCACCAGTGATTTGGAGACTAGCGGGAGGGTTGAGCAGTTCTTC.

The chain has TRBV2 and TRBJ2-3, with TRBD2 identical over 11 bases. The trim removed 4 bases at V and 6 bases at J, leaving 3 bases unmatched. This CDR3 comprises 14 residues. Germline V lookup: CDR1 SNHLY, CDR2 FYNNEI. Written as DNA, the CDR3 is TGTGCCAGCAGTGTGGCTAGCGGGAGGGATACGCAGTATTTT. Translation: CASSVASGRDTQYF.

CDR3 sequence reads: CASRLLHGTADKAPNQPQHF. As DNA, the CDR3 is TGTGCCAGCAGACTCTTACACGGGACAGCAGATAAAGCGCCGAATCAGCCCCAGCATTTT. The chain joins TRBV28 to TRBJ1-5; TRBD1 agrees at 7 bases. CDR3 length: 20 residues. Trimming cost V 6 bases and J 4 bases; bases outside gene matches: 24. From germline, CDR1 is MDHEN and CDR2 SYDVKM.